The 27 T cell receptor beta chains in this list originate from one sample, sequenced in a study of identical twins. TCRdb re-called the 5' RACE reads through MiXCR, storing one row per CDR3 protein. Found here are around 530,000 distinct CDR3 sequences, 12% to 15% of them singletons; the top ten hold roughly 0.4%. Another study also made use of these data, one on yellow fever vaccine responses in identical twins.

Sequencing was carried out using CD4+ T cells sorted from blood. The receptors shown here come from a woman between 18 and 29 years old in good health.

CDR3: CASSQDRLVNGYNEQFF. In nucleotides, the CDR3 is TGTGCCAGCTCCCAAGATCGGCTAGTGAATGGGTACAATGAGCAGTTCTTC. The rearrangement uses TRBV3-1 and TRBJ2-1; D uncertain. CDR3 size: 17 residues. Trimming took 8 bases from V and 4 from J, leaving 24 bases between them. Germline V gene sequence: CDR1 LGHDT, CDR2 YNNKEL (reference sequence).

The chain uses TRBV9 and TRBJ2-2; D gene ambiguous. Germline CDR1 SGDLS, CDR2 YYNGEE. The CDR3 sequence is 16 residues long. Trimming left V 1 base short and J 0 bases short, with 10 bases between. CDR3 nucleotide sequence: TGTGCCAGCAGCGTACTACGTACGGCGAACACCGGGGAGCTGTTTTTT. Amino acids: CASSVLRTANTGELFF.

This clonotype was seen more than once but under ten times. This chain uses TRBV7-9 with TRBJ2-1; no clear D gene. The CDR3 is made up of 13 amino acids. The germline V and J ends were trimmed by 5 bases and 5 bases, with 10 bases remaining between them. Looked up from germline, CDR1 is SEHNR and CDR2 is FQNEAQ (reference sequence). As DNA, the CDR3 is TGTGCCAGCAGCAGTCTCGCGGACAATGAGCAGTTCTTC. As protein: CASSSLADNEQFF.

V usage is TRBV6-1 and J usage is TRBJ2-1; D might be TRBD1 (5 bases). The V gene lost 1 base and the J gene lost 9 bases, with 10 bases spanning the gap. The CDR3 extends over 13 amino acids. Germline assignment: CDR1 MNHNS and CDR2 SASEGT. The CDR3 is CASSEVGLPEQFF. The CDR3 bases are TGTGCCAGCAGTGAAGTGGGGCTACCTGAGCAGTTCTTC.

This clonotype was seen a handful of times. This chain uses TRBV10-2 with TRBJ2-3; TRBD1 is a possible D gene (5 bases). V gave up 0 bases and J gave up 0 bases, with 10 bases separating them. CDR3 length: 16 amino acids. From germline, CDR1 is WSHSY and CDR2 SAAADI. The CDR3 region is CASSESGGHSTDTQYF. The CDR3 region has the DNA TGCGCCAGCAGTGAGTCTGGCGGACATAGCACAGATACGCAGTATTTT.

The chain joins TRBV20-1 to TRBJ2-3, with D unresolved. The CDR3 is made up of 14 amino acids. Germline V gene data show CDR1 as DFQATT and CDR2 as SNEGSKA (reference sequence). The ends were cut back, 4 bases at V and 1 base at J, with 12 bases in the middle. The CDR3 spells CSATSRFRTDTQYF. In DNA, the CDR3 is TGCAGTGCTACTTCTAGGTTTCGCACAGATACGCAGTATTTT.

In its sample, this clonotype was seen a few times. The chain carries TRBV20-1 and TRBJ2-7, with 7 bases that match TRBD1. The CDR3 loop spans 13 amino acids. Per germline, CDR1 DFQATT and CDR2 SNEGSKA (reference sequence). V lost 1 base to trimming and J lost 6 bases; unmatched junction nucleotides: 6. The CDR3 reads CSARAQGGLEQYV. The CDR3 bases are TGCAGTGCTAGAGCCCAAGGGGGCCTCGAGCAGTACGTC.

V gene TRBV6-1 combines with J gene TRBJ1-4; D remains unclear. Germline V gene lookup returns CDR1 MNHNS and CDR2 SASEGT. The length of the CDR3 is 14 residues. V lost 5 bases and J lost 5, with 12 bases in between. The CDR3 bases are TGTGCCAGCAGTCTAACCAGAGAAAATGAAAAACTGTTTTTT. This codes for CASSLTRENEKLFF.

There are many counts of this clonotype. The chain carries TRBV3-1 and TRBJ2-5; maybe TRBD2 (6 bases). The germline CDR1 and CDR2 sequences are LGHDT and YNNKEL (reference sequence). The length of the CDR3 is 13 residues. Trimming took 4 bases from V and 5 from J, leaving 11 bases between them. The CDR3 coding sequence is TGTGCCAGCAGCCCACCGGGGGTGGAGACCCAGTACTTC. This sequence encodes CASSPPGVETQYF.

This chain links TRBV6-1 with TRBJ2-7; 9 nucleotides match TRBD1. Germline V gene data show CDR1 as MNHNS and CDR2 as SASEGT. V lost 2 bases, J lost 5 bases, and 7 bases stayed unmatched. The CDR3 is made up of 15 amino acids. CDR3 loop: CASSEQTGGLDEQYV. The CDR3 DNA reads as TGTGCCAGCAGTGAACAGACAGGGGGTCTCGACGAGCAGTACGTC.

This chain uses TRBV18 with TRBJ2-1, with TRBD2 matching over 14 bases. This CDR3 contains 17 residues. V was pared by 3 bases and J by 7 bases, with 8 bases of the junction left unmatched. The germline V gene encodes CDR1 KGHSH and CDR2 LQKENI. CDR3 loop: CASSPTPGLAGANEQFF. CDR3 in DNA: TGTGCCAGCTCACCCACTCCGGGACTAGCGGGAGCTAATGAGCAGTTCTTC.

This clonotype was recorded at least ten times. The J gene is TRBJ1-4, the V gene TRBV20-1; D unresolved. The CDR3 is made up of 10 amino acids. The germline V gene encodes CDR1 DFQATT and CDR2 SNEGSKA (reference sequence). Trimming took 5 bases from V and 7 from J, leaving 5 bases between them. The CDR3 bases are TGCAGTGCTGGTGCTGAAAAACTGTTTTTT. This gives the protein CSAGAEKLFF.

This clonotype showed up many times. The DNA of the CDR3 is TGCGCCAGCAGCCCAGGGACAGGGCAACCCCTCCACTTT. Residues: CASSPGTGQPLHF. The chain links TRBV5-1 to TRBJ1-6; 9 positions match TRBD1. The ends lost 4 bases at V and 12 bases at J; junction bases unmatched: 5. Germline V gene sequence: CDR1 SGHRS, CDR2 YFSETQ. The CDR3 sequence is 13 residues long.

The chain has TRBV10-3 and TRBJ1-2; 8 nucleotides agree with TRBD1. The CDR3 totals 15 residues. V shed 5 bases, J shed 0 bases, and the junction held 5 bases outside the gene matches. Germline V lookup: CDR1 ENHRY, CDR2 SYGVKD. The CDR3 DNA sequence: TGTGCCATCAGTACCATACAGGGGGCTAACTATGGCTACACCTTC. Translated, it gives CAISTIQGANYGYTF.

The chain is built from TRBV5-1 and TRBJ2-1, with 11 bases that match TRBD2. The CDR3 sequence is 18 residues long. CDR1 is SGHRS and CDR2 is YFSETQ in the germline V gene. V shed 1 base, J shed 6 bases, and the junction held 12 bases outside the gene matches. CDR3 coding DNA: TGCGCCAGCAGCTTGTCGGGTAGCGGGGGGGCCCTAGGCAATGAGCAGTTCTTC. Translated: CASSLSGSGGALGNEQFF.

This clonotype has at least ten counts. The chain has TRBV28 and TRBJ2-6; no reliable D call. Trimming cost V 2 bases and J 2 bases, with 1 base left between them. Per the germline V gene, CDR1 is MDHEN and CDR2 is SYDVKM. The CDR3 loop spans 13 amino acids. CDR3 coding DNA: TGTGCCAGCAGTTTAGCTGGGGCCAACGTCCTGACTTTC. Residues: CASSLAGANVLTF. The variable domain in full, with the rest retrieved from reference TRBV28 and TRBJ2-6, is DVKVTQSSRYLVKRTGEKVFLECVQDMDHENMFWYRQDPGLGLRLIYFSYDVKMKEKGDIPEGYSVSREKKERFSLILESASTNQTSMYLCASSLAGANVLTFGAGSRLTVL.

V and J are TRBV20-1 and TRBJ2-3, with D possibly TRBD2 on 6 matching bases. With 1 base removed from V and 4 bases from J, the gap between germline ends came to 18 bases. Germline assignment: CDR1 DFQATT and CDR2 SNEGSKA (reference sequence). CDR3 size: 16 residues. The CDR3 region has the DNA TGCAGTGCTAGAGCCCCGCCAGCGGAGGGACCAGATACGCAGTATTTT. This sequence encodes CSARAPPAEGPDTQYF.

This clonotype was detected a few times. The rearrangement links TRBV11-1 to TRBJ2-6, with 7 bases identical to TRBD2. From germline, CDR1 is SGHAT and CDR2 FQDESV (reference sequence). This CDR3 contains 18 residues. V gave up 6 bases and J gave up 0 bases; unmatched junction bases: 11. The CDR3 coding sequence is TGTGCCAGCAGATCGCAGTTGGGAGGGTCCTCTGGGGCCAACGTCCTGACTTTC. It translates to CASRSQLGGSSGANVLTF.

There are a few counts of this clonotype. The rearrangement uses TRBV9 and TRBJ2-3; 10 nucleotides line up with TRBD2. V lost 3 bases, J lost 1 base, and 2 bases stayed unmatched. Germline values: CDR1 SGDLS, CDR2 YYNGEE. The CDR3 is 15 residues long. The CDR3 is CASSEGLARTDTQYF. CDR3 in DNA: TGTGCCAGCAGCGAGGGACTAGCGCGCACAGATACGCAGTATTTT.

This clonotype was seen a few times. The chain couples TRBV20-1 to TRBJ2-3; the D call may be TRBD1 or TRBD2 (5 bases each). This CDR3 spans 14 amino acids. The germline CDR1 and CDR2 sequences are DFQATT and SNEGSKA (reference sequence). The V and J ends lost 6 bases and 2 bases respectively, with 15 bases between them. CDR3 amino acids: CSAPGWGTTDTQYF. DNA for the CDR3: TGCAGTGCCCCAGGGTGGGGGACCACAGATACGCAGTATTTT.

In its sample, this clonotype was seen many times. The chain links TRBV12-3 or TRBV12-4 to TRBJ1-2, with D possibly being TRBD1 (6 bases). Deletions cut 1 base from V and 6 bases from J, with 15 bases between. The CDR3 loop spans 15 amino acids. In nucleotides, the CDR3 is TGTGCCAGCAGTTTAGTAGCTATACAGGGTAATGGCTACACCTTC. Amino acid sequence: CASSLVAIQGNGYTF.

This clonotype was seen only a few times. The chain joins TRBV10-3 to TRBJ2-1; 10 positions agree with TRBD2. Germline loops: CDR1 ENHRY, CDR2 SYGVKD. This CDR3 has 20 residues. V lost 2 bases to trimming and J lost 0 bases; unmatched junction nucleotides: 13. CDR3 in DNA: TGTGCCATCAGTGAGCTCTGGCTAGCGGGGGCCGGCAGCTCCTACAATGAGCAGTTCTTC. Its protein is CAISELWLAGAGSSYNEQFF.

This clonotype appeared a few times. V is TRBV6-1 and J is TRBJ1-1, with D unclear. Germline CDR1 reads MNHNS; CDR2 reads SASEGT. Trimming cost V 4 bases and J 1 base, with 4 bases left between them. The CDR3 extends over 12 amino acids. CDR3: CASSGQNTEAFF. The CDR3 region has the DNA TGTGCCAGCAGTGGGCAGAACACTGAAGCTTTCTTT.

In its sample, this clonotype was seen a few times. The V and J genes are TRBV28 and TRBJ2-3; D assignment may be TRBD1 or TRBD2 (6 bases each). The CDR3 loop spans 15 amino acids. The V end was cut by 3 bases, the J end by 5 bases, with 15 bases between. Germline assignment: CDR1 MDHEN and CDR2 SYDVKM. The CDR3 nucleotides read TGTGCCAGCAGTTTGCTGGGGGGCCTGCAAGATACGCAGTATTTT. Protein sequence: CASSLLGGLQDTQYF.

CDR3 protein: CSGGSTGELFF. The CDR3 DNA reads as TGCAGTGGCGGAAGCACCGGGGAGCTGTTTTTT. V gene TRBV20-1 combines with J gene TRBJ2-2, with D hard to call. V was cut by 7 bases and J by 4 bases, with 7 bases left in between. This CDR3 has 11 amino acids. Per germline, CDR1 DFQATT and CDR2 SNEGSKA (reference sequence).

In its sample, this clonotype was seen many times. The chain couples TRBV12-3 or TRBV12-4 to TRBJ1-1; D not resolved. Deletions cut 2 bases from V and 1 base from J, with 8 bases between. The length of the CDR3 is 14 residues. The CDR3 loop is CASSLRTANTEAFF. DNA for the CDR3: TGTGCCAGCAGTTTACGGACTGCGAACACTGAAGCTTTCTTT.

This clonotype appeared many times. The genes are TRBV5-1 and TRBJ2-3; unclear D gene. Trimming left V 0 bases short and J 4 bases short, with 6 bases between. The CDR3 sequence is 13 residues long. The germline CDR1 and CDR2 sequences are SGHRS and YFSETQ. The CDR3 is CASSLASSDTQYF. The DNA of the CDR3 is TGCGCCAGCAGCTTGGCGTCGTCAGATACGCAGTATTTT.